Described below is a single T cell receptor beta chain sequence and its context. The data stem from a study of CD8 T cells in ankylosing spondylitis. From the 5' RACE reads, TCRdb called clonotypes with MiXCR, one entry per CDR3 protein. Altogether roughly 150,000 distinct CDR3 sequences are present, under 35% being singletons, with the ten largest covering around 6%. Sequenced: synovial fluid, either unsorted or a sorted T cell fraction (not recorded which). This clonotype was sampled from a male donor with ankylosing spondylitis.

The CDR3 sequence is CSARGPPAYEQYF. CDR3 in DNA: TGCAGTGCTAGGGGGCCACCCGCCTACGAGCAGTACTTC. The chain joins TRBV20-1 to TRBJ2-7, with D possibly matching TRBD1 (5 bases). Trimming shortened V by 3 bases and J by 2 bases, and 11 bases separated the two germline ends. This CDR3 region has 13 residues. Looked up from germline, CDR1 is DFQATT and CDR2 is SNEGSKA (reference sequence).